The source of this T cell receptor beta chain is a study of identical twins. The CDR3 covers 12 residues. Trimming removed 9 bases at V and 9 bases at J, with 16 bases between. Germline loops: CDR1 SGHDT, CDR2 YYEEEE. This clonotype was detected only a few times. TCRdb independently ran MiXCR on the 5' RACE reads; one entry per CDR3 protein. Counted here are about 280,000 distinct CDR3 sequences, approximately 8% occurring once; the ten biggest clones make up over 2%. These data also formed part of another study, on yellow fever vaccine responses in identical twins.

Sequencing was performed on memory (CD45RO+) T cells sorted from blood. This chain joins TRBV5-6 and TRBJ2-1; maybe TRBD2 (7 bases). The receptor comes from a woman between 18 and 29 years old in good health. The CDR3 protein is CATGKGEGEQFF. The DNA for the CDR3 is TGTGCCACTGGCAAGGGGGAGGGTGAGCAGTTCTTC.